This T cell receptor (beta chain) was captured in a study of cytomegalovirus exposure and HLA in healthy donors. Study information: The 120 or so validation repertoires were produced on the same platform as the roughly 720 repertoires of the first cohort. This was reported in a later analysis.

As to this clone: The target antigen is unknown.

The CDR3 consists of 16 residues. Study-level results: First-cohort TCR clusters tended to co-occur in the roughly 130 validation repertoires, a later analysis found. Usually a TCR sequence was rare, but some public TCRs were found in many donors.

The assay was immunoSEQ multiplex PCR, and TCRdb's table has in-frame clones only and misses some. The sample includes 200,000 or so clones, roughly 84% of them seen just once. Separate from the roughly 610-subject first cohort, the roughly 120-subject validation cohort was the one that the donors belonged to. The origin of this receptor is a young woman in good health and CMV-seropositive. Input material: PBMCs. The chain joins TRBV12-2 to TRBJ1-1. TRBV12-2 is tagged as a pseudogene. The CDR3 here is CASRSLMRGNGTEAFF. CDR3 coding DNA: TGTGCAAGTCGCTCCTTAATGAGAGGGAACGGCACTGAAGCTTTCTTT.